This TCR beta chain is drawn from a study of blood T cell repertoires in COVID-19 (dated by TCRdb to about 2020). Concerning the study at large: Samples from collaborators originated in the United States, Italy and Spain and spanned both the acute and convalescent phases of COVID-19. The prospective study material was composed of cDNA or gDNA derived from T cells, B-cell-depleted T cells, or PBMCs. Subjects who had been exposed to COVID-19, were actively infected with it, or had recovered from it provided the deeply sampled blood TCRbeta repertoires that made up the dataset. The repertoires were released in a freely available public database meant as a resource for research on the immune response to SARS-CoV-2. The samples were drawn from two sources: the first 160 participants of the ongoing ImmuneRACE study, and 1,200 or so subjects contributed by 6 global collaborators. Sample metadata almost always included a de-identified subject ID, COVID-19 status, age in years and sex. HLA class I and class II types, where available, came from metadata supplied by the sample provider rather than from assay-based typing. Beyond this particular receptor, the publication reports: Clinical and demographic metadata were provided uncurated, with the amount varying by source and participant.

TCRbeta CDR3 regions were amplified from genomic DNA by means of the immunoSEQ Assay, a bias-controlled multiplex PCR. The paper's processing steps were these. The number of nucleated cells in each sample was estimated by amplification of reference gene primers within the assay. To quantify the absolute abundance of each unique TCRbeta CDR3 rearrangement, sequence reads were collapsed and filtered. For each sample, productive Simpson clonality was calculated by taking the square root of Simpson's diversity index across productive rearrangements. TCRdb holds this immuneACCESS table with in-frame rearrangements only. Some clones are missing; in checked studies, unresolved V genes explain under half, and the rest has no known cause. V, J and clone size are taken as reported in that table, and D and trimming were inferred from the DNA itself. For this sample the table gives 150,000 to 200,000 clones, of which about 80% were detected only once. Under 3% of the sample is in the top ten clones.

V and J lose 5 bases and 1 base, and a span of 13 bases separates them. Its CDR3 holds 15 amino acids, cysteine through phenylalanine. Only CDR3 DNA remains: 45 bases, in frame from the first base. The CDR1 and CDR2 encoded by the germline V gene (reference sequence) are LNHDA and SQIVND. Each collaborating institution followed its own protocols to collect whole blood in K2EDTA tubes. For TCRbeta analysis, collaborators shipped samples as frozen whole blood, isolated PBMCs, or DNA extracted from either of those sample types. A remark on this clone: No cognate antigen has been identified for it. Per-base quality was not reported, and no clone a single base away is much larger than it.

The V gene is TRBV19 and the J gene is TRBJ2-3; a weak D assignment points to TRBD2 (5 bases agree). Specimen: peripheral blood. The clonotype originates from a human donor with acute or convalescent COVID-19. The donor label of this sample is uncertain. The nucleotide sequence reads as follows: TGTGCCAGTAGTCCCGGACTTTCAGGCACAGATACGCAGTATTTT. This is translated as CASSPGLSGTDTQYF.